The 2 T cell receptor beta chains given below trace back to one sample, sequenced in a study of OX40 agonist ivuxolimab in advanced cancers. Generated by immunoSEQ multiplex PCR, the TCRdb table keeps only in-frame clones and is missing some. The repertoire holds roughly 77,000 clones, with 81% as singletons. This specimen was CD4+ or CD8+ T cells sorted from blood, taken in a trial of the OX40 agonist ivuxolimab. The receptor set was obtained from an adult with an advanced solid tumor such as melanoma, head and neck, liver or kidney cancer.

J is TRBJ2-7 and V is TRBV9, with a weak D call TRBD2 (5 bases). The CDR3 has 11 amino acids. The germline V and J ends were trimmed by 7 bases and 3 bases, with 8 bases remaining between them. The germline CDR1 and CDR2 sequences are SGDLS and YYNGEE. CDR3: CASALDYEQYF. Written as DNA, the CDR3 is TGTGCCAGCGCACTAGACTACGAGCAGTACTTC.

The chain recombines TRBV2 with TRBJ1-4, with D possibly TRBD1 on 6 matching bases. The CDR3 contains 15 residues. V shed 7 bases and J shed 6 bases, with 18 bases lying between them. Germline V gene sequence: CDR1 SNHLY, CDR2 FYNNEI. The CDR3 DNA follows: TGTGCCAGCACCCTTGGGGGCAGGGCGGATGAAAAACTGTTTTTT. Protein product: CASTLGGRADEKLFF.